This T cell receptor (beta chain) came from a study of T cell responses to AZD1222 COVID-19 vaccine. Study-wide context: Recipients boosted at about 4 weeks or about 12 weeks are pooled.

The CDR3 covers 14 residues. J lost 8 bases, V lost 6 bases, and 11 bases had no gene match. Germline V gives CDR1 SEHNR, CDR2 FQNEAQ (reference sequence). Sequencing was performed with immunoSEQ multiplex PCR; in TCRdb, only in-frame clones are kept and a portion is missing. Of 67,000 or so clones listed, about 83% were seen once; the top ten hold over 8%. This clone was picked up a small number of times. This chain joins TRBV7-9 and TRBJ1-2, with 8 positions matching TRBD1. This TCR derives from an adult in good health. The sequencing here drew on peripheral blood, taken on day 0 of AZD1222 vaccination. The CDR3 nucleotides are TGTGCCAGCAGAGATTGGACAGGGACTCAGGGCTACACCTTC. Translating gives CASRDWTGTQGYTF.